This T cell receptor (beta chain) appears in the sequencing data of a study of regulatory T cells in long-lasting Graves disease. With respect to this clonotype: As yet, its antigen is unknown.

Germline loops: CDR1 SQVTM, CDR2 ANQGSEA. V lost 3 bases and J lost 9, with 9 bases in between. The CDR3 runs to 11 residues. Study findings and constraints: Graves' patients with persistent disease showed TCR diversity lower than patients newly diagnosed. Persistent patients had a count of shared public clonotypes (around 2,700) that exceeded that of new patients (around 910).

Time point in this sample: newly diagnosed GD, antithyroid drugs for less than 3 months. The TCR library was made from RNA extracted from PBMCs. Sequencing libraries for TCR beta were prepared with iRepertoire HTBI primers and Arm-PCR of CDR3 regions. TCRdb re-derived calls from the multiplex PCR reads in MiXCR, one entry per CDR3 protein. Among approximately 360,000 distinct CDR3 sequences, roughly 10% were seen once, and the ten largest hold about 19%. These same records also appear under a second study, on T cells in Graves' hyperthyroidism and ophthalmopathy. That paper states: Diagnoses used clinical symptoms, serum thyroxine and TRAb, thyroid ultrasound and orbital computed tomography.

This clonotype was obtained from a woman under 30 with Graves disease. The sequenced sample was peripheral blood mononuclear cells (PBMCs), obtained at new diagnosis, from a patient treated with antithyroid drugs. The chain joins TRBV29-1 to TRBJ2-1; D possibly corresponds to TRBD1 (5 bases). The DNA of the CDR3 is TGCAGCGTTGACCAGGGATTTGAGCAGTTCTTC. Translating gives CSVDQGFEQFF.